Listed here is a single T cell receptor beta chain. Germline V gene sequence: CDR1 SGHDN, CDR2 FVKESK. CDR3 size: 13 residues. The V gene lost 4 bases and the J gene lost 5 bases, with 11 bases spanning the gap. This specimen comes from a study of Graves' ophthalmopathy and Graves' hyperthyroidism. The study amplified TCR beta CDR3 regions using RNA transcripts. Investigators did first-round RT-PCR with HTBI primers, then second-round multiplex PCR. TCRdb re-analysed the multiplex PCR reads in MiXCR, keeping a single row per CDR3 protein. This repertoire shows about 220,000 distinct CDR3 sequences, 20% to 25% found once; its top ten account for around two fifths.

Sequencing used peripheral blood. This TCR was recovered from a woman aged 45-65 years with Graves' ophthalmopathy. The chain combines TRBV14 with TRBJ2-5; D is undetermined. The CDR3 DNA reads TGTGCCAGCAGCCCACAGTTTGCGGAGACCCAGTACTTC. Protein product: CASSPQFAETQYF.